The 14 T cell receptor beta chains given below trace back to one sample, sequenced in a study of identical twins. TCRdb recomputed calls from the 5' RACE reads with MiXCR, one row per CDR3 protein. The table records 1.5 million to 2 million distinct CDR3 sequences, roughly a third of them present only once. What was sequenced was cord blood. The receptors originated from a newborn girl in good health.

The chain is built from TRBV21-1 and TRBJ1-3; the table assigns TRBD1, which was not confirmed against the DNA. TRBV21-1 is a documented pseudogene. The CDR3 consists of 16 residues. The CDR3 loop is CASSRQDRVGRNTIYF. The CDR3 nucleotides read TGTGCCAGCAGCAGACAAGACAGGGTGGGGAGAAACACCATATATTTT.

The V gene is TRBV12-3 or TRBV12-4, the J gene TRBJ2-1, with a weak D call TRBD2 (5 bases). This CDR3 region has 15 residues. Trimming pared 1 base from V and 10 bases from J, leaving 17 bases between. CDR3 residues: CASSLGQVGVEEQFF. The CDR3 bases are TGTGCCAGCAGTTTAGGTCAGGTCGGGGTGGAAGAGCAGTTCTTC.

The chain uses TRBV6-6 and TRBJ1-5; D is perhaps TRBD1 (5 bases). The CDR3 loop spans 12 amino acids. V dropped 7 bases and J dropped 5 bases, with 9 bases sitting between them. Germline values: CDR1 MNHNY, CDR2 SVGAGI (reference sequence). This CDR3 reads CASNTRDQPQHF. CDR3 in DNA: TGTGCCAGCAATACCAGGGATCAGCCCCAGCATTTT.

V usage is TRBV4-2 and J usage is TRBJ1-6; no definite D call. This CDR3 has 15 residues. Germline V gene sequence: CDR1 LGHNA, CDR2 YNFKEQ. With 2 bases removed from V and 7 bases from J, the gap between germline ends came to 12 bases. As DNA, the CDR3 is TGTGCCAGCAGCCAAAGGCGGACGGGAAATTCACCCCTCCACTTT. Amino acid sequence: CASSQRRTGNSPLHF.

This chain connects TRBV5-1 to TRBJ2-1; D might be TRBD1 or TRBD2, each matching 5 bases. From germline, CDR1 is SGHRS and CDR2 YFSETQ. CDR3 length: 14 amino acids. Trimming stripped 6 bases from V and 0 bases from J, with 10 bases between. The chain's CDR3 is CASTGASSYNEQFF. The CDR3 region has the DNA TGCGCCAGCACCGGGGCTAGCTCCTACAATGAGCAGTTCTTC.

This clonotype was detected only a few times. The V call is TRBV29-1, the J call TRBJ1-1, with D tentatively TRBD1 (5 bases). This CDR3 region has 13 residues. Germline values: CDR1 SQVTM, CDR2 ANQGSEA. Trimming shortened V by 4 bases and J by 0 bases, and 9 bases separated the two germline ends. This CDR3 is CSVGQLMNTEAFF. The CDR3 DNA reads as TGCAGCGTTGGACAGCTGATGAACACTGAAGCTTTCTTT.

A remark on this clonotype: The junction and the germline gene differ at one end; a read error may be behind it. The chain recombines TRBV12-3 or TRBV12-4 with TRBJ1-4; TRBD1 is a possible D gene (5 bases). The CDR3 totals 15 residues. The CDR3 DNA follows: TGTGCCGGCAGTTTAGCAGGGTTAGGTAATGAAAAACTGTTTTTT. Its translation: CAGSLAGLGNEKLFF.

This clonotype occurred a few times. Sequence at one end of the junction differs from germline and may be a read error. The chain links TRBV7-7 to TRBJ2-5; no firm D call. Looked up from germline, CDR1 is SSHAT and CDR2 is FNYEAQ (reference sequence). The CDR3 is 15 amino acids. CDR3 residues: CASSSGFSRLETQYF. The CDR3 DNA sequence: TGTGCTAGCAGCTCTGGGTTTTCAAGGCTAGAGACCCAGTACTTC.

V and J are TRBV28 and TRBJ1-2; tentative D call: TRBD1 (6 bases). Trimming shortened V by 0 bases and J by 4 bases, and 9 bases separated the two germline ends. The CDR3 sequence is 14 residues long. Germline V gene data show CDR1 as MDHEN and CDR2 as SYDVKM. The CDR3 DNA reads TGTGCCAGCAGTTTATGGGACAGTCCCTATGGCTACACCTTC. This encodes CASSLWDSPYGYTF.

This clonotype was seen only a few times. The chain recombines TRBV6-5 with TRBJ2-4; no clear D. Trimming took off 9 bases at V and 13 bases at J, with 13 bases between the two ends. Germline-derived CDR1 and CDR2 are MNHEY and SVGAGI. The CDR3 has 10 amino acids. Written as DNA, the CDR3 is TGTGCCAGACGCCGGAGTGAGCAGTACTTC. This codes for CARRRSEQYF.

V and J are TRBV5-1 and TRBJ2-7; 10 bases map to TRBD2. CDR3 length: 15 amino acids. The germline CDR1 and CDR2 sequences are SGHRS and YFSETQ. J was trimmed by 2 bases and V by 3 bases; bases with no gene match: 5. CDR3 nucleotides: TGCGCCAGCAGCTCAACTAGCGGGGCGGCCTACGAGCAGTACTTC. It encodes CASSSTSGAAYEQYF.

V and J are TRBV25-1 and TRBJ2-7; 8 bases are a match to TRBD1. Per the germline V gene, CDR1 is MGHDK and CDR2 is SYGVNS. V lost 2 bases and J lost 4; bases outside the gene matches: 7. CDR3 size: 15 residues. For the CDR3, the DNA is TGTGCCAGCAGTGAAAACAGGGGGACCTGGTACGAGCAGTACTTC. It yields the protein CASSENRGTWYEQYF.

The V gene is TRBV25-1, the J gene TRBJ2-1; D not certain. CDR3 size: 15 residues. Germline CDR1 reads MGHDK; CDR2 reads SYGVNS. The V end was cut by 6 bases, the J end by 0 bases, with 12 bases between. In nucleotides, the CDR3 is TGTGCCAGCAGAAGCAGGCGCGCCTCCTACAATGAGCAGTTCTTC. Translated: CASRSRRASYNEQFF.

The V gene is TRBV24-1, the J gene TRBJ2-7, with 8 bases lining up with TRBD1. J lost 3 bases, V lost 7 bases, and 10 bases had no gene match. The length of the CDR3 is 15 residues. Germline V CDR1 and CDR2: KGHDR, SFDVKD. CDR3 residues: CATRNPGTGLYEQYF. The CDR3 DNA reads TGTGCCACCAGGAACCCCGGGACAGGCCTCTACGAGCAGTACTTC.